This entry features one TCR beta chain sequence. The antigen is undetermined. These data originate in a study of STAT3 mutations in large granular lymphocyte leukemia. Study-wide context: Among longitudinally sequenced T-LGLL patients, roughly half had canonical activating STAT3 mutations detected.

Clones were read by immunoSEQ multiplex PCR, and TCRdb kept only the in-frame ones, dropping some. Among 35,000 or so clones, more than 70% were seen once, and the ten largest hold about 0.46%. Broader study findings: Every T-cell large granular lymphocyte leukemia patient had at least one immunodominant TCR beta clonotype. Differing intervals and regimens complicate linking therapy response to clone burden. Some patients had dominant TCR clones larger than their STAT3 mutant burden.

Germline V lookup: CDR1 LNHDA, CDR2 SQIVND (reference sequence). Trimming left V 2 bases short and J 5 bases short, with 10 bases between. There are 14 residues in the CDR3. The sequence was obtained from a human donor with T large granular lymphocyte leukemia. Some clones in this sample may be carry-over from other donors' samples. Source material: PBMCs. V usage is TRBV19 and J usage is TRBJ1-5; D not resolved. This CDR3 reads CASSITTWDQPQHF. The CDR3 DNA reads TGTGCCAGTAGTATAACCACCTGGGATCAGCCCCAGCATTTT.